This T cell receptor beta chain was documented in a study of T-cell memory formation after mild COVID-19. Study-wide points: Clones contracting over day 15 to 85 were CD4/CD8 balanced, with later expanders leaning CD4+.

Libraries for TCRalpha and TCRbeta carried sample barcodes and unique molecular identifiers via 5'RACE. MiXCR, run by TCRdb on the 5' RACE reads, gives a single entry per CDR3 protein. The sample records more than 400,000 distinct CDR3 sequences, 18% being singletons. At least ten counts were recorded for this clonotype. Its antigen is still unknown. This CDR3 has 15 amino acids. V shed 4 bases and J shed 0 bases, with 14 bases lying between them. The germline CDR1 and CDR2 sequences are SGHTS and YDEGEE. This receptor was identified in an adult woman who had mild COVID-19 (a few samples of this study predate the infection). Cell type and time point are not known. The sequencing input was PBMCs or a T cell subset sorted from them (not recorded which). The V and J genes are TRBV5-8 and TRBJ2-7; D tentatively fits TRBD1 or TRBD2 (5 bases each). The CDR3 coding sequence is TGTGCCAGCAGCCTCGGGACGTCGAGCTCCTACGAGCAGTACTTC. Translation: CASSLGTSSSYEQYF.